The present T cell receptor beta chain was sequenced within a study of shared clonotypes between healthy human individuals (dated by TCRdb to 2020 to 2022). For the study in its entirety: The cohort comprised a couple of women and three men aged 18 to 49 years. Each donor's leukapheresis produced roughly between roughly 0.85 and 10 billion PBMCs. Blood TCR repertoires of five healthy adults were deeply sequenced to estimate repertoire size and the extent of clonotype sharing between individuals. For each donor, CD4 naive and CD4 memory were each run on three plates, CD8 naive on two plates, and CD8 memory on one plate. Different laboratories and diverse techniques were used to prepare libraries and sequence TCR repertoires, to increase sequencing depth and limit assay-specific biases.

Comment on this clone: Its antigen is still unknown. The sample holds no much larger clone one base away, and base qualities are not on file.

Sequences SGHVS (CDR1) and FNYEAQ (CDR2) are obtained from the germline V gene. Ends trimmed: V by 0 bases, J by 9 bases; bases unmatched to a gene: 2. Spanning cysteine to phenylalanine, the CDR3 consists of 14 amino acids. Of all the DNA, just the CDR3 is kept, 42 bases in frame from base 1. The full study reports these points: Naive subsets generally had larger estimated clonotype richness than memory subsets. Even with the large sequencing depth, rarefaction of the sorted-subset datasets indicated that sequencing was incomplete. Sampling was restricted to blood, and TCR repertoires in tissues likely differ from the TCR repertoires found in blood. Sharing across a handful of donors was observed for approximately 4.6% of naive CD4, 3.5% of naive CD8, over 2% of memory CD4, and around 0.42% of memory CD8 clonotypes. Higher generation probabilities were observed for clonotypes shared by all four sorted-subset donors than for non-shared clonotypes. Based on pairwise subsampling, the degree of clonotype sharing among donors was expected to be affected by sequencing depth. The genetic and exposure-history diversity represented was limited by the small number of donors.

TCR CDR3 regions were amplified from genomic DNA by multiplex PCR using the deep immunoSEQ assay. Genomic DNA extracted from each cell subset was distributed evenly over all wells of several immunoSEQ 96-well plates, and each plate served as one replicate. For sorted subsets, roughly 200 ng genomic DNA, equal to 30,000 to 35,000 T cell genomes, was loaded into each replicate PCR. The purified libraries were quantified using a Qubit 3.0 fluorometer, sized with a Bioanalyzer 2100, and then quantified again using the KAPA Library Quantification kit. A separate single-read 150-cycle Illumina NextSeq 550 flow cell was used to sequence each immunoSEQ 96-well plate. For the original study's pipeline: Because the immunoSEQ output included only junctional sequences and no quality scores, the filtering could not be the same as the filtering used for full-length reads. To assign V/J genes and CDR3, sequences were annotated using PyIR, a Python wrapper for IgBLAST v1.9, with IMGT germline references. Reads with weak V/J assignments (E-value above 1e-6), missing CDR3, stop codons, out-of-frame junctions, or ambiguous translated residues were removed. V3J clonotypes were defined by identical inferred V gene, J gene, and CDR3 amino acid sequence. The percentage overlap between two repertoires was calculated by dividing the number of shared unique clonotypes by the size of the smaller repertoire. Richness of each repertoire was evaluated using RTK rarefaction, the Chao1 estimator, and Recon v2.1 estimates of unobserved clonotypes. Generation probabilities were computed with OLGA for all TCRbeta clonotypes obtained by the gDNA method from four donors. Not all clones reach the TCRdb copy of this immuneACCESS table, which keeps in-frame sequences only. Checked studies attribute under half of the gap to unresolved V genes and leave the rest unexplained. The DNA was the basis for D and trimming; V, J and clone size are from that table. The sample records around 1.9 million clones, 93% of which are singletons. More than 1.5% of the sample rests with the top ten.

CD8 naive samples were CD45RO-negative cells positively selected for CCR7, giving a CD45RA+CCR7+ population that excluded TemRA cells. Donors were healthy HIV-negative adults with no recently reported acute infections or vaccinations. Every donor was a Caucasian adult residing in Nashville, Tennessee, USA. Blood was collected by leukapheresis, and PBMCs were isolated by Ficoll-Histopaque density gradient centrifugation and then cryopreserved in liquid nitrogen vapor phase. Analytical flow cytometry was used to check the purity and quantity of each magnetically sorted T cell population. Each sorted fraction had its genomic DNA isolated and then quantified by UV absorbance on a Nanodrop 2000c.

This clonotype was obtained from a man aged 18-30 years in good health. Some clones in this sample may be carry-over from other donors' samples. The rearranged segments are TRBV7-6 and TRBJ2-1; 10 middle bases align to TRBD2. Sequencing was performed on naive CD8+ T cells from PBMCs. The meaning of the sample's cell subset or site label: CD45RA+CCR7+. The CDR3 region reads CASSLASGRLEQFF. The nucleotide sequence reads TGTGCCAGCAGCTTAGCTAGCGGGAGGCTTGAGCAGTTCTTC.